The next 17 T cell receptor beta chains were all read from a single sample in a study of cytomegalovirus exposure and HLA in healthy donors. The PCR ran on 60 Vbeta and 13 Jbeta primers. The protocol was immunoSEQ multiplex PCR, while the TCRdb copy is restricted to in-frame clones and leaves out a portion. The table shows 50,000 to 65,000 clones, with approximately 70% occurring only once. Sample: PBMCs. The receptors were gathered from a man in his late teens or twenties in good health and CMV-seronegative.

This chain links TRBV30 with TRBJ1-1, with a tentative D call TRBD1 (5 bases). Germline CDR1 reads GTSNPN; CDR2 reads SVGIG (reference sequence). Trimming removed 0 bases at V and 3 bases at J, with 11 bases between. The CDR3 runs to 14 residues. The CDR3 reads CAWSVRGVDTEAFF. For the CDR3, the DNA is TGTGCCTGGAGTGTACGGGGGGTGGACACTGAAGCTTTCTTT.

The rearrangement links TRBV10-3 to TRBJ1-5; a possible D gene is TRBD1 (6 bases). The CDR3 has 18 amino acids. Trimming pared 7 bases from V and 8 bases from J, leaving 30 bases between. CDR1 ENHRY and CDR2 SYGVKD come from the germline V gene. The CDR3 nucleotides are TGTGCCATCACCTGGCCGGTCGGGGGGCCAATGGGGAGGAAGCCCCAGCATTTT. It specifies CAITWPVGGPMGRKPQHF.

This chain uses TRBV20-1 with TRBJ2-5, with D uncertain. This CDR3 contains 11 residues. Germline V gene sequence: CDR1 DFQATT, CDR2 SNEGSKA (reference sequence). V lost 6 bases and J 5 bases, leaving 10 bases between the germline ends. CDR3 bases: TGCAGTGCAGGAGATAGGGAGACCCAGTACTTC. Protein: CSAGDRETQYF.

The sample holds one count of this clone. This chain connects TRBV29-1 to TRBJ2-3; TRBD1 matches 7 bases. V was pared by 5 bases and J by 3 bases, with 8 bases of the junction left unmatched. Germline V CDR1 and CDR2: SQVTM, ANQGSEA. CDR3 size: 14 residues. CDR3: CSVQGGRGTDTQYF. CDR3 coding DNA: TGCAGCGTTCAAGGGGGCAGGGGGACAGATACGCAGTATTTT.

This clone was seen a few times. The CDR3 nucleotides read TGCGCCAGCAGGACCGGGACAGGGGTAGAGACCCAGTACTTC. Its translation is CASRTGTGVETQYF. The rearrangement joins TRBV5-1 to TRBJ2-5; 10 bases line up with TRBD1. Germline CDR1 is SGHRS and CDR2 is YFSETQ. The V gene end was trimmed by 5 bases and the J gene end by 4 bases; junction bases not matched to a gene: 5. The CDR3 runs 14 residues.

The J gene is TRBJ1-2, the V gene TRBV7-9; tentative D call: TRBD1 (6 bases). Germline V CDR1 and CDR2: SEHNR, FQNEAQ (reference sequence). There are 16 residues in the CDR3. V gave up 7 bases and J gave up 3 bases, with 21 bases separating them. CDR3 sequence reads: CASTGNPGTRDYGYTF. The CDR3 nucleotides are TGTGCCAGCACCGGAAATCCCGGGACACGGGACTATGGCTACACCTTC.

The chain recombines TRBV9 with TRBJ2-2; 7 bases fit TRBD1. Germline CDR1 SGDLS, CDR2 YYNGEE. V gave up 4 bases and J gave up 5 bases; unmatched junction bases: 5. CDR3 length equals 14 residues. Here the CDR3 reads CASSRDSDTGELFF. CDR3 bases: TGTGCCAGCAGCCGGGACAGTGATACCGGGGAGCTGTTTTTT.

The CDR3 DNA reads TGCGCCAGCAGTATTAGCGGGAGGGGGAACACCGGGGAGCTGTTTTTT. It translates to CASSISGRGNTGELFF. The rearrangement links TRBV10-2 to TRBJ2-2, with TRBD2 matching over 11 bases. There are 16 residues in the CDR3. CDR1 WSHSY and CDR2 SAAADI come from the germline V gene. The V segment lost 5 bases and the J segment 1 base; nucleotides outside the gene matches: 3.

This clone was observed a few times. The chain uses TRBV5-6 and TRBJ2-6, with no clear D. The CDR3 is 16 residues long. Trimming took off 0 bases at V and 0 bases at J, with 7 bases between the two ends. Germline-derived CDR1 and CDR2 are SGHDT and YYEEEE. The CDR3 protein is CASSLGVGSGANVLTF. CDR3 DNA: TGTGCCAGCAGCTTGGGTGTCGGCTCTGGGGCCAACGTCCTGACTTTC.

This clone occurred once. The CDR3 sequence: CASSPVSGETQYF. The CDR3 nucleotides are TGTGCCAGCTCACCAGTTAGTGGAGAGACCCAGTACTTC. The V and J genes are TRBV18 and TRBJ2-5; D gene unclear. Germline V gives CDR1 KGHSH, CDR2 LQKENI. The CDR3 totals 13 residues. Trimming cost V 2 bases and J 4 bases, with 8 bases left between them. Variable domain in full (rest from reference TRBV18 and TRBJ2-5): NAGVMQNPRHLVRRRGQEARLRCSPMKGHSHVYWYRQLPEEGLKFMVYLQKENIIDESGMPKERFSAEFPKEGPSILRIQQVVRGDSAAYFCASSPVSGETQYFGPGTRLLVL.

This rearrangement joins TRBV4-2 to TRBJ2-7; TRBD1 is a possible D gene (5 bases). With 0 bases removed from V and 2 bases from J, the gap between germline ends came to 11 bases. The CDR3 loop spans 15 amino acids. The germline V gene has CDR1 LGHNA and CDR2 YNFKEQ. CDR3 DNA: TGTGCCAGCAGCCAAGAGGCAGGGCCCCCCTACGAGCAGTACTTC. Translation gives CASSQEAGPPYEQYF.

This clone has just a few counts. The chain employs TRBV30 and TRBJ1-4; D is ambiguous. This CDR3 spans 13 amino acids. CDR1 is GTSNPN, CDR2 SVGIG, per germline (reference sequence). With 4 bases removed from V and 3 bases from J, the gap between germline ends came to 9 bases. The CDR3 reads CAWKGGPNEKLFF. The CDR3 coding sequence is TGTGCCTGGAAGGGAGGGCCTAATGAAAAACTGTTTTTT.

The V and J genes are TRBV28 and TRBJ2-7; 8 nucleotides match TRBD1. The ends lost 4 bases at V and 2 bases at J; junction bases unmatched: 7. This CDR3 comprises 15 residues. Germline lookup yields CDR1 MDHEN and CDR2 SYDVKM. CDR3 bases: TGTGCCAGCAGTTCGGGCTGGACAGGGACCTACGAGCAGTACTTC. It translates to CASSSGWTGTYEQYF.

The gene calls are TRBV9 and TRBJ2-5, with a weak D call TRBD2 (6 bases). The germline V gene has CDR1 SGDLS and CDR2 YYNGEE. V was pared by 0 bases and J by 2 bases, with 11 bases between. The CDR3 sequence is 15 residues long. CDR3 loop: CASSVGVSGQETQYF. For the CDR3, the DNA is TGTGCCAGCAGCGTAGGAGTTAGCGGACAAGAGACCCAGTACTTC.

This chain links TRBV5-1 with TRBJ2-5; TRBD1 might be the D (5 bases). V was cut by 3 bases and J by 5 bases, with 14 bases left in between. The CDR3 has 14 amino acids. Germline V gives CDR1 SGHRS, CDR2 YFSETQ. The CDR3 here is CASSSGAGKETQYF. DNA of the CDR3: TGCGCCAGCAGCTCGGGTGCAGGGAAGGAGACCCAGTACTTC.

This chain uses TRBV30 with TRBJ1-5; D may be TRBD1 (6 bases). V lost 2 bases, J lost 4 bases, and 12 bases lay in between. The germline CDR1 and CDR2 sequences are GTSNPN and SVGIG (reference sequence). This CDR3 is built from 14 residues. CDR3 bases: TGTGCCTGGAGTCAGGCAGGGGTAAATCAGCCCCAGCATTTT. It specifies CAWSQAGVNQPQHF.

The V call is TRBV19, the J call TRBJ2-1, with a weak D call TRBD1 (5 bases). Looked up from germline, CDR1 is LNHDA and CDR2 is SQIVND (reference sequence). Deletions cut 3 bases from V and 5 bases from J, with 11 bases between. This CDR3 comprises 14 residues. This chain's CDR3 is CASSIVRVDNEQFF. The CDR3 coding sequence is TGTGCCAGTAGTATTGTCAGGGTGGACAATGAGCAGTTCTTC.